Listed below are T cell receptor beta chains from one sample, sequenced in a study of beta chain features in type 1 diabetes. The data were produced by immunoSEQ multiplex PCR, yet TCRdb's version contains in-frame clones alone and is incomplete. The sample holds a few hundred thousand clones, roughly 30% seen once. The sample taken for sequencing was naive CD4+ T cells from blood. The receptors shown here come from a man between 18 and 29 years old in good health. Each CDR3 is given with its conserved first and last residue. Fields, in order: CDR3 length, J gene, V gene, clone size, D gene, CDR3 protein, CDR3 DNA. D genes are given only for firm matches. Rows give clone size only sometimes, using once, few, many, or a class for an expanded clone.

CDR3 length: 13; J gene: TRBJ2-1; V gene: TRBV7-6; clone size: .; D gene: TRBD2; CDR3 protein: CASSPSGDNEQFF; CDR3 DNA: TGTGCCAGCAGTCCTAGCGGGGACAATGAGCAGTTCTTC
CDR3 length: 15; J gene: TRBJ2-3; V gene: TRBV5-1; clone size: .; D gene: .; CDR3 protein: CASSLSGATQDTQYF; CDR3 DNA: TGCGCCAGCAGCTTGTCAGGAGCTACACAGGATACGCAGTATTTT
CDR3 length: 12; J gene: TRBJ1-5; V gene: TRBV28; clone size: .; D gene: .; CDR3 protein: CASSLRYQPQHF; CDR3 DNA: TGTGCCAGCAGTTTAAGGTATCAGCCCCAGCATTTT
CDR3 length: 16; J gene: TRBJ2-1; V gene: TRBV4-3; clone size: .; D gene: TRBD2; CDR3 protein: CASSQGLAGEQNEQFF; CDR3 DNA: TGCGCCAGCAGCCAAGGACTAGCGGGAGAGCAGAATGAGCAGTTCTTC
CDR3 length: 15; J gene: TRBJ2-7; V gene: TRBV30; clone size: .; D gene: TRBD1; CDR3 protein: CAWSVGQGGPYEQYF; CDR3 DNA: TGTGCCTGGAGCGTGGGACAGGGAGGCCCCTACGAGCAGTACTTC
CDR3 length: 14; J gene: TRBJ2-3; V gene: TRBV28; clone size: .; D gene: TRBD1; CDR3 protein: CASRGTGEPDTQYF; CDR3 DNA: TGTGCCAGCAGGGGGACAGGGGAGCCAGATACGCAGTATTTT
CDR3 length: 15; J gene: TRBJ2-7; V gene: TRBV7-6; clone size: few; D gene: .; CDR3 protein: CASSLAPIEAYEQYF; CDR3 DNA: TGTGCCAGCAGCTTAGCGCCTATAGAGGCCTACGAGCAGTACTTC
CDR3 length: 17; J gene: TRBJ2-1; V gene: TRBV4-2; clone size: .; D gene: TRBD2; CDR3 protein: CASSQERGLAGVNEQFF; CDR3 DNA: TGTGCCAGCAGCCAAGAAAGGGGGCTAGCGGGAGTCAATGAGCAGTTCTTC
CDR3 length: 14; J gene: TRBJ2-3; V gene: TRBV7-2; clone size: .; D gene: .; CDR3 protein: CASSLVRLPDTQYF; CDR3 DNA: TGTGCCAGCAGCTTGGTGAGATTGCCAGATACGCAGTATTTT
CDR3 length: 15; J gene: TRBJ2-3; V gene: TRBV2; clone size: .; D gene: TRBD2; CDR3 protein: CASSEGAGGPYTQYF; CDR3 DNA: TGTGCCAGCAGTGAGGGGGCGGGAGGGCCGTATACGCAGTATTTT
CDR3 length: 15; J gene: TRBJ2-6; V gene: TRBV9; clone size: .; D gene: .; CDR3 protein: CASSPRADGANVLTF; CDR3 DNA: TGTGCCAGCAGCCCTCGGGCAGATGGGGCCAACGTCCTGACTTTC
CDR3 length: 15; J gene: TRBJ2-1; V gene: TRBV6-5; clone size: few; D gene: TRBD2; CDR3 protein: CASSYTGGPYNEQFF; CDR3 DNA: TGTGCCAGCAGTTATACGGGAGGGCCCTACAATGAGCAGTTCTTC
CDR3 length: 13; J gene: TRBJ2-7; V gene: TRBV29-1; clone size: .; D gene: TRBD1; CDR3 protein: CSAGTGVNYEQYF; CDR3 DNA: TGCAGCGCCGGGACAGGGGTTAACTACGAGCAGTACTTC
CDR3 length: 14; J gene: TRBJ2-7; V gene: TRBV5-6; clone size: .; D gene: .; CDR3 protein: CASSFRDRLTEQYF; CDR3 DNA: TGTGCCAGCAGCTTCCGGGACCGTCTCACCGAGCAGTACTTC
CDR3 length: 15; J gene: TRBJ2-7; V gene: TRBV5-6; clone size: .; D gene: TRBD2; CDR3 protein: CASSLGGRASYEQYF; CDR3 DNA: TGTGCCAGCAGCTTAGGCGGGAGGGCCAGCTACGAGCAGTACTTC
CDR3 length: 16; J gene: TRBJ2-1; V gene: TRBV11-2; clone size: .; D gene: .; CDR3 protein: CASSPRAGSIYNEQFF; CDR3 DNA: TGTGCCAGCAGCCCAAGGGCCGGGAGTATCTACAATGAGCAGTTCTTC
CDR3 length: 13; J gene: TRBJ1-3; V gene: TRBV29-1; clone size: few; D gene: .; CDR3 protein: CSAARGSGNTIYF; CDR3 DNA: TGCAGCGCGGCCAGGGGCTCTGGAAACACCATATATTTT